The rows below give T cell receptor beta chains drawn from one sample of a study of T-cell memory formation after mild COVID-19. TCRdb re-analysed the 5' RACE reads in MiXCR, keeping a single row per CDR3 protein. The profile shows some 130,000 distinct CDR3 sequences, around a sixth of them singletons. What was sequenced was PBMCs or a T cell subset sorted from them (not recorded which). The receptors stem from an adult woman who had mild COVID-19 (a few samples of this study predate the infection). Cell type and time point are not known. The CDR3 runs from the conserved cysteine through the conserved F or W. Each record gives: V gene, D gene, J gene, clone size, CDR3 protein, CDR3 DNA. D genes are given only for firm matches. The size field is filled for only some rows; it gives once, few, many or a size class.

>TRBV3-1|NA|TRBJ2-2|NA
CASSQKRRVYTGELFF
TGTGCCAGCAGCCAGAAAAGGAGGGTTTACACCGGGGAGCTGTTTTTT
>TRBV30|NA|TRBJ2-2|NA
CAWGTTGELFF
TGTGCCTGGGGGACGACCGGGGAGCTGTTTTTT
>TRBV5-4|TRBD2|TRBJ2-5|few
CASSASGREGQETQYF
TGTGCCAGCAGTGCCTCTGGGCGGGAGGGCCAAGAGACCCAGTACTTC
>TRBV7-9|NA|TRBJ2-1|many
CASSLDGNLNEQFF
TGTGCCAGCAGCTTAGACGGCAATCTCAATGAGCAGTTCTTC
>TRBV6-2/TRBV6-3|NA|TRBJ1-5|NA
CASSYSKRQPQHF
TGTGCCAGCAGTTACTCGAAACGGCAGCCCCAGCATTTT
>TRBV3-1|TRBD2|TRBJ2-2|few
CASSQGLAGGMTGELFF
TGTGCCAGCAGCCAAGGACTAGCGGGAGGGATGACCGGGGAGCTGTTTTTT
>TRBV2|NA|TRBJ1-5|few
CASSERTVYQPQHF
TGTGCCAGCAGTGAACGCACAGTTTATCAGCCCCAGCATTTT
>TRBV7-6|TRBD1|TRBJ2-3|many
CASSSSSRGHRGTDTQYF
TGTGCCAGCAGCTCATCATCCAGGGGGCACAGGGGCACAGATACGCAGTATTTT
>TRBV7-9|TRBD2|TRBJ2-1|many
CASSHLETGLAGGAGEQFF
TGTGCCAGCAGCCATTTAGAGACGGGACTAGCGGGGGGAGCTGGTGAGCAGTTCTTC
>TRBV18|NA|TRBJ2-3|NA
CASSPQQESQDTQYF
TGTGCCAGCTCACCTCAACAGGAGAGCCAGGATACGCAGTATTTT
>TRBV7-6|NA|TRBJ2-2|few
CASSFWDIKNTGELFF
TGTGCCAGCAGCTTTTGGGACATCAAGAACACCGGGGAGCTGTTTTTT
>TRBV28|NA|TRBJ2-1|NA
CASKPAISYNEQFF
TGTGCCAGCAAGCCAGCAATCTCCTACAATGAGCAGTTCTTC
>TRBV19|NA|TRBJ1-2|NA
CASIPGDYGYTF
TGTGCCAGTATTCCGGGAGACTATGGCTACACCTTC
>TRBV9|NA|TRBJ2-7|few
CASSVAATGSYEQYF
TGTGCCAGCAGCGTAGCTGCCACTGGGTCCTACGAGCAGTACTTC
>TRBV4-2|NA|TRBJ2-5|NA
CASSQVGGPETQYF
TGTGCCAGCAGCCAAGTGGGGGGTCCAGAGACCCAGTACTTC
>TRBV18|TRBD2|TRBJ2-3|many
CASSPPGTTRDTQYF
TGTGCCAGCTCACCACCCGGGACTACCCGTGATACGCAGTATTTT
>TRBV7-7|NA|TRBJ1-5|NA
CASSLPGSFGTQHF
TGTGCCAGCAGCCTACCAGGGTCCTTCGGCACCCAGCATTTT
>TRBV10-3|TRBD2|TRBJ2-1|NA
CAISRPGSGGASNEQFF
TGTGCCATCAGTCGCCCGGGTAGCGGGGGCGCAAGCAATGAGCAGTTCTTC
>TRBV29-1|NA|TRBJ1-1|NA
CSARGAGNTEAFF
TGCAGCGCCCGAGGGGCAGGGAACACTGAAGCTTTCTTT
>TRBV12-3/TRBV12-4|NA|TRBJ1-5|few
CASSLRPGSIFQPQHF
TGTGCCAGCAGTTTAAGGCCAGGATCCATCTTTCAGCCCCAGCATTTT
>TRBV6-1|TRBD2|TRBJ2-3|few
CASRIAGPPDTQYF
TGTGCCAGCAGGATAGCGGGGCCCCCTGATACGCAGTATTTT
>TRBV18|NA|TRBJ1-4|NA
CASSPEYGRGEKLFF
TGTGCCAGCTCACCAGAGTATGGTCGGGGAGAAAAACTGTTTTTT
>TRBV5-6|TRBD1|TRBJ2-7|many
CASSLEPGQGSYF
TGTGCCAGCAGCTTAGAGCCGGGACAGGGCTCCTACTTC
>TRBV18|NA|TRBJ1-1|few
CASSPPGGTRTEAFF
TGTGCCAGCTCACCACCCGGGGGAACTCGCACTGAAGCTTTCTTT
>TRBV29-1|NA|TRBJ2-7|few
CSVAPRGAYEQYF
TGCAGCGTTGCGCCCAGGGGCGCCTACGAGCAGTACTTC
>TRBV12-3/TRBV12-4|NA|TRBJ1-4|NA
CASRFSTNEKLFF
TGTGCCAGCAGGTTTTCAACTAATGAAAAACTGTTTTTT
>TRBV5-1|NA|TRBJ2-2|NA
CASPQARGGNTGELFF
TGCGCCAGCCCTCAAGCCAGGGGGGGCAACACCGGGGAGCTGTTTTTT
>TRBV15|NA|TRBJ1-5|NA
CATSRDPGSNQPQHF
TGTGCCACCAGCAGAGATCCGGGAAGCAATCAGCCCCAGCATTTT
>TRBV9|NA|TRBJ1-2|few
CASYGANYGYTF
TGTGCCAGCTACGGGGCCAACTATGGCTACACCTTC
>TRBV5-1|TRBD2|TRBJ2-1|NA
CASAATSGNEQFF
TGCGCCAGCGCAGCTACTAGCGGGAATGAGCAGTTCTTC
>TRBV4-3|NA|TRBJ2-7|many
CASSKKRGATYEQYF
TGCGCCAGCAGCAAGAAAAGGGGCGCGACCTACGAGCAGTACTTC
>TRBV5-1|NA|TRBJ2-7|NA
CASSLRAGPNYEQYF
TGCGCCAGCAGCTTAAGGGCAGGACCCAACTACGAGCAGTACTTC
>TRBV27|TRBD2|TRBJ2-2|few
CASRTSGRAGTGELFF
TGTGCCAGCAGGACTAGCGGGAGGGCAGGTACCGGGGAGCTGTTTTTT
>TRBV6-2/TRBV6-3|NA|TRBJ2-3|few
CASSYTSGNTDTQYF
TGTGCCAGCAGTTATACCTCGGGCAACACAGATACGCAGTATTTT
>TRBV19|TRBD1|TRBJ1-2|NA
CASSTPGQTYGYTF
TGTGCCAGTAGTACCCCGGGACAGACATATGGCTACACCTTC
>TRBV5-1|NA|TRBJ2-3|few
CASSLAEGSYTDTQYF
TGCGCCAGCAGCTTGGCGGAGGGTTCGTACACAGATACGCAGTATTTT
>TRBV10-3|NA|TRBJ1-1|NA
CAISGGRVLPGEAFF
TGTGCCATCAGTGGGGGCAGGGTGCTACCTGGAGAAGCTTTCTTT
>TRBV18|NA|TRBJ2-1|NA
CASSPGAVSYNEQFF
TGTGCCAGCTCACCGGGGGCAGTCTCCTACAATGAGCAGTTCTTC
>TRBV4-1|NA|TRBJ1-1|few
CASSQWTPAEAFF
TGCGCCAGCAGCCAGTGGACCCCGGCTGAAGCTTTCTTT
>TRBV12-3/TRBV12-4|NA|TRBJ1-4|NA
CASSLRGSEKLFF
TGTGCCAGCAGTTTAAGGGGTAGCGAAAAACTGTTTTTT
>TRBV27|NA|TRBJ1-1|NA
CASSFYGRDGVWNTEAFF
TGTGCCAGCAGTTTCTATGGCAGGGATGGGGTATGGAACACTGAAGCTTTCTTT
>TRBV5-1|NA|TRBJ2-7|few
CASSWEGGGYEQYF
TGCGCCAGCAGCTGGGAAGGAGGGGGCTACGAGCAGTACTTC
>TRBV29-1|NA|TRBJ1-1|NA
CSVMTVINTEAFF
TGCAGCGTTATGACAGTTATTAACACTGAAGCTTTCTTT
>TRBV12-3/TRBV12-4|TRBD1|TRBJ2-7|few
CASSLQGARLYEQYF
TGTGCCAGCAGTCTGCAGGGGGCACGGTTGTACGAGCAGTACTTC
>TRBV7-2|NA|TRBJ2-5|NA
CASSLGYRTQETQYF
TGTGCCAGCAGCTTAGGTTATAGAACCCAAGAGACCCAGTACTTC
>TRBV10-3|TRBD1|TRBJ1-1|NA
CAISATTGGGEAFF
TGTGCCATCAGTGCCACTACAGGGGGAGGTGAAGCTTTCTTT
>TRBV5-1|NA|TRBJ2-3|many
CASSSSLPGSTDTQYF
TGCGCCAGCAGCTCCAGCCTACCGGGAAGCACAGATACGCAGTATTTT
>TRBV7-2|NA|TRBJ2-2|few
CASSPTSIGTGELFF
TGTGCCAGCAGCCCGACTAGTATTGGCACCGGGGAGCTGTTTTTT
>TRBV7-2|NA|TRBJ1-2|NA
CASSFGNYGYTF
TGTGCCAGCAGCTTCGGAAACTATGGCTACACCTTC
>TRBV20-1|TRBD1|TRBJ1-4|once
CSAKDRGGEKLFF
TGCAGTGCTAAGGACAGGGGAGGAGAAAAACTGTTTTTT
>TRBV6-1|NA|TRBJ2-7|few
CASSEWEQYF
TGTGCCAGCAGTGAATGGGAGCAGTACTTC
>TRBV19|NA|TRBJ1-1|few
CASRGQPEAFF
TGTGCCAGTAGAGGACAGCCCGAAGCTTTCTTT
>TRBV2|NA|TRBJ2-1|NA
CASSEFGDVNEQFF
TGTGCCAGCAGTGAATTCGGGGACGTCAATGAGCAGTTCTTC
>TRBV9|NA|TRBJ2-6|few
CASSAVGTGANVLTF
TGTGCCAGCAGCGCCGTGGGTACTGGGGCCAACGTCCTGACTTTC
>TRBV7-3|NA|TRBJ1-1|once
CASSLTARNTEAFF
TGTGCCAGCAGCTTGACGGCGAGGAACACTGAAGCTTTCTTT
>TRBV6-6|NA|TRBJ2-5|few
CASSYSLETQYF
TGTGCCAGCAGTTACTCGTTGGAGACCCAGTACTTC
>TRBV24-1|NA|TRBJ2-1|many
CATSDPPGVGSYNEQFF
TGTGCCACCAGTGACCCTCCAGGGGTAGGCTCCTACAATGAGCAGTTCTTC
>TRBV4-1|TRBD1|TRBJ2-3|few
CASKAGQVGTDTQYF
TGCGCCAGCAAGGCGGGACAGGTCGGCACAGATACGCAGTATTTT
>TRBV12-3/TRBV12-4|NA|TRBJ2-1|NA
CASSLHLLGNEQFF
TGTGCCAGCAGCCTTCATCTTCTGGGCAATGAGCAGTTCTTC